The rows below give T cell receptor beta chains drawn from one sample of a study of blood T cells in healthy people across ages. TCRdb reanalysed the 5' RACE reads using MiXCR and keeps one entry per CDR3 protein. The sample shows fewer than 900,000 distinct CDR3 sequences, about 40% of them seen only once. The material sequenced was blood. The receptors were sampled from a woman aged 55-70 years in good health. CDR3s include the opening cysteine and the closing phenylalanine or tryptophan. A D gene is named only where the DNA matches it firmly. Clone size is given for some rows only: seen once, a few or many times, or a class if the clone is expanded.

>.|TRBV7-6|few|TRBJ1-2
CASRRAGDYGYTF
TGTGCCAGCAGACGGGCAGGGGACTATGGCTACACCTTC
>.|TRBV7-9|.|TRBJ1-4
CASSPGGTTNEKLFF
TGTGCCAGCAGCCCCGGGGGGACAACTAATGAAAAACTGTTTTTT
>TRBD1|TRBV12-3/TRBV12-4|.|TRBJ2-1
CASSAGQGTYNEQFF
TGTGCCAGCAGTGCCGGACAGGGTACCTACAATGAGCAGTTCTTC
>.|TRBV6-1|.|TRBJ2-7
CASYGGITYEQYF
TGTGCCAGCTACGGCGGGATTACCTACGAGCAGTACTTC
>TRBD1|TRBV28|.|TRBJ1-2
CASSSGAGGTGYGYTF
TGTGCCAGCAGTTCTGGGGCAGGGGGCACGGGCTATGGCTACACCTTC
>.|TRBV6-1|few|TRBJ2-7
CASTEGRRDEQYF
TGTGCCAGCACCGAGGGGCGTAGGGATGAGCAGTACTTC
>.|TRBV4-3|many|TRBJ2-1
CASSDHREQFF
TGCGCCAGCAGCGACCATCGGGAGCAGTTCTTC
>.|TRBV28|few|TRBJ2-2
CASSLWGSELFF
TGTGCCAGCAGTTTATGGGGTAGTGAGCTGTTTTTT
>TRBD2|TRBV11-2|.|TRBJ2-1
CASSPRTSGQETQFF
TGTGCCAGCAGCCCAAGGACTAGCGGCCAAGAGACCCAGTTCTTC
>TRBD2|TRBV3-1|.|TRBJ2-3
CASSPLAGGYTDTQYF
TGTGCCAGCAGCCCTCTAGCGGGGGGATACACAGATACGCAGTATTTT
>TRBD2|TRBV6-2/TRBV6-3|.|TRBJ2-7
CASSYSTTSGIYNEQYF
TGTGCCAGCAGTTATTCCACAACTAGCGGGATTTACAATGAGCAGTACTTC
>.|TRBV7-9|.|TRBJ1-6
CASSLNSPPLHF
TGTGCCAGCAGCTTAAACAGTCCACCCCTCCACTTT
>.|TRBV28|.|TRBJ2-4
CATSFVKLAKNIQYF
TGTGCCACCAGTTTTGTGAAACTAGCCAAAAACATTCAGTACTTC
>.|TRBV20-1|many|TRBJ1-5
CSARGAGHLSQPQHF
TGCAGTGCTAGAGGGGCAGGGCATCTAAGTCAGCCCCAGCATTTT
>TRBD1|TRBV20-1|.|TRBJ2-7
CSARDLTGVSYEQYF
TGCAGTGCTAGAGATTTGACAGGGGTCTCCTACGAGCAGTACTTC
>.|TRBV28|few|TRBJ2-7
CASVSGTVHEQYF
TGTGCCAGCGTCTCAGGTACCGTCCACGAGCAGTACTTC
>.|TRBV12-3/TRBV12-4|few|TRBJ2-1
CASSNSGDEQFF
TGTGCCAGCAGTAATAGTGGGGATGAGCAGTTCTTC
>.|TRBV7-3|.|TRBJ2-3
CASSPGAGSTDTQYF
TGTGCCAGCAGCCCCGGGGCAGGTAGCACAGATACGCAGTATTTT
>.|TRBV3-1|.|TRBJ2-7
CASSQGGGEQYF
TGTGCCAGCAGCCAAGGGGGAGGCGAGCAGTACTTC
>TRBD2|TRBV5-1|many|TRBJ2-1
CASSPGTSGNNEQFF
TGCGCCAGCAGCCCGGGGACTAGCGGGAACAATGAGCAGTTCTTC